One sample yielded the 24 T cell receptor beta chains listed below, sequenced in a study of cytomegalovirus exposure and HLA in healthy donors. PCR used 60 Vbeta primers and 13 Jbeta primers. Assay: immunoSEQ multiplex PCR; the TCRdb copy retains only in-frame clones and omits some. The data contain about 220,000 clones, just over 75% of them singletons. Sample: PBMCs. All receptors come from a young man in good health and CMV-seronegative.

This rearrangement joins TRBV28 to TRBJ2-7; 9 nucleotides agree with TRBD1. Trimming took 5 bases from V and 7 from J; bases not matched to a gene: 9. The CDR3 totals 14 residues. The V gene's germline CDR1 is MDHEN and CDR2 SYDVKM. CDR3 region: CASSLWTGEEEQYF. The CDR3 DNA reads TGTGCCAGCAGTCTTTGGACAGGGGAGGAGGAGCAGTACTTC.

CDR3 sequence reads: CAWGLGRDRGTEAFF. CDR3 DNA: TGTGCCTGGGGCCTGGGAAGGGACAGGGGGACTGAAGCTTTCTTT. The chain combines TRBV30 with TRBJ1-1, with TRBD1 identical over 11 bases. Germline trimming cut 5 bases from V and 5 bases from J; bases unmatched to any gene: 10. Germline-derived CDR1 and CDR2 are GTSNPN and SVGIG (reference sequence). The CDR3 spans 15 residues.

This chain links TRBV19 with TRBJ2-5; possible D gene TRBD1, 6 bases. CDR1 and CDR2 (germline): LNHDA, SQIVND (reference sequence). The CDR3 is 14 residues long. V was clipped by 4 bases and J by 4 bases, with 13 bases between them. The DNA of the CDR3 is TGTGCCAGTAGTACCTACCTACAGGGAGAGACCCAGTACTTC. Its translation: CASSTYLQGETQYF.

This clone appeared once. The chain employs TRBV11-2 and TRBJ2-1; maybe TRBD2 (5 bases). The CDR3 spans 15 residues. V dropped 2 bases and J dropped 2 bases, with 10 bases sitting between them. CDR1 and CDR2 from the germline V gene are SGHAT and FQNNGV. In DNA form, the CDR3 reads TGTGCCAGCAGCTTACTTCCGCGGGCCTACAATGAGCAGTTCTTC. This sequence encodes CASSLLPRAYNEQFF.

This chain uses TRBV28 with TRBJ2-1; tentatively, D is TRBD2 (5 bases). Per germline, CDR1 MDHEN and CDR2 SYDVKM. The length of the CDR3 is 14 residues. V was trimmed by 5 bases and J by 12 bases, leaving 20 bases between them. CDR3 nucleotides: TGTGCCAGCAGTCTGCCCCAGTTGAGGGCAGGGCAGTTCTTC. Translation gives CASSLPQLRAGQFF.

The chain combines TRBV7-9 with TRBJ2-7; 11 bases are shared with TRBD1. The CDR3 runs 15 residues. CDR1 and CDR2 (germline): SEHNR, FQNEAQ (reference sequence). V was pared by 4 bases and J by 5 bases, with 7 bases of the junction left unmatched. CDR3 loop: CASSSWDRGLNEQYF. The CDR3 region has the DNA TGTGCCAGCAGCTCATGGGACAGGGGGTTAAACGAGCAGTACTTC. The whole variable domain, filled in from reference TRBV7-9 and TRBJ2-7, reads DTGVSQNPRHKITKRGQNVTFRCDPISEHNRLYWYRQTLGQGPEFLTYFQNEAQLEKSRLLSDRFSAERPKGSFSTLEIQRTEQGDSAMYLCASSSWDRGLNEQYFGPGTRLTVT.

The chain's CDR3 is CASSYSLGQGYEQYF. In DNA, the CDR3 is TGTGCCAGCAGTTACTCGTTGGGACAGGGGTACGAGCAGTACTTC. The gene calls are TRBV6-5 and TRBJ2-7, with 10 nucleotides matching TRBD1. J gave up 4 bases and V 0 bases, and 3 bases lay outside the gene matches. Germline CDR1 MNHEY, CDR2 SVGAGI. The CDR3 is 15 residues long.

This chain uses TRBV29-1 with TRBJ2-7; 12 bases agree with TRBD2. The CDR3 totals 14 residues. With 6 bases clipped from V and 1 base from J, the junction kept 4 bases outside the gene matches. CDR1 and CDR2 (germline): SQVTM, ANQGSEA. In DNA, the CDR3 is TGCAGCGTAGTTACTAGCGGGAGGTCCTACGAGCAGTACTTC. It is translated as CSVVTSGRSYEQYF.

The genes are TRBV2 and TRBJ2-1; weak D call: TRBD2 (5 bases). Germline CDR1 and CDR2: SNHLY and FYNNEI. CDR3 length: 14 residues. V lost 7 bases, J lost 7 bases, and 17 bases lay in between. CDR3 coding DNA: TGTGCCAGCAACCTTGACACTCGCGGGAATGAGCAGTTCTTC. Protein product: CASNLDTRGNEQFF.

The chain recombines TRBV6-6 with TRBJ1-5; D perhaps matches TRBD1 (6 bases). This CDR3 is built from 15 residues. V dropped 6 bases and J dropped 5 bases, with 17 bases sitting between them. CDR1 MNHNY and CDR2 SVGAGI come from the germline V gene (reference sequence). DNA for the CDR3: TGTGCCAGCAGCATGGACAGCACAGGGTATCAGCCCCAGCATTTT. It codes for CASSMDSTGYQPQHF.

This clone came up a few times. J is TRBJ1-1 and V is TRBV30, with D tentatively TRBD1 (5 bases). V lost 0 bases and J lost 7, with 12 bases in between. Germline-derived CDR1 and CDR2 are GTSNPN and SVGIG (reference sequence). This CDR3 region has 13 residues. The CDR3 protein is CAWSVLGAGEAFF. The CDR3 DNA reads TGTGCCTGGAGTGTACTTGGGGCAGGTGAAGCTTTCTTT.

J is TRBJ2-2 and V is TRBV27, with 12 bases lining up with TRBD2. Per germline, CDR1 MNHEY and CDR2 SMNVEV (reference sequence). V dropped 5 bases and J dropped 7; count of bases not matched to a gene: 14. This CDR3 has 18 amino acids. CDR3 amino acids: CASSVKPTSGSRGGELFF. The CDR3 DNA reads TGTGCCAGCAGTGTAAAACCGACTAGCGGGAGCCGGGGCGGGGAGCTGTTTTTT.

The V gene is TRBV5-4, the J gene TRBJ2-7, with TRBD2 identical over 8 bases. V was clipped by 4 bases and J by 2 bases; unmatched bases: 8. Germline lookup yields CDR1 SGHNT and CDR2 YYREEE (reference sequence). CDR3 length equals 15 residues. CDR3 loop: CASSPGGRATYEQYF. The CDR3 DNA reads TGTGCCAGCAGCCCGGGGGGGCGGGCGACCTACGAGCAGTACTTC.

This clone has only a few counts. Other nucleotide sequences from this sample produce the same CDR3. CDR3 in amino acids: CAWSVLYNEQFF. The CDR3 DNA reads TGTGCCTGGAGTGTACTTTACAATGAGCAGTTCTTC. This sequence joins TRBV30 and TRBJ2-1; D is unresolved. Germline V gives CDR1 GTSNPN, CDR2 SVGIG (reference sequence). The CDR3 totals 12 residues. V was trimmed by 0 bases and J by 4 bases, leaving 4 bases between them.

This clone appeared a few times. This rearrangement joins TRBV30 to TRBJ1-2; 7 nucleotides line up with TRBD1. V lost 2 bases to trimming and J lost 4 bases; unmatched junction nucleotides: 10. Looked up from germline, CDR1 is GTSNPN and CDR2 is SVGIG (reference sequence). This CDR3 has 15 residues. For the CDR3, the DNA is TGTGCCTGGAGTCCCCCGGGACAGCTGGGCTATGGCTACACCTTC. It yields the protein CAWSPPGQLGYGYTF.

The CDR3 sequence is CASSWATGLARDYEQYF. The CDR3 DNA is TGTGCCAGCAGTTGGGCCACTGGCCTAGCTCGGGACTACGAGCAGTACTTC. This chain connects TRBV28 to TRBJ2-5; TRBD2 might be the D (5 bases). The last part of the DNA fits TRBJ2-7 better; the J call may be wrong. Germline V CDR1 and CDR2: MDHEN, SYDVKM. The CDR3 totals 17 residues.

The chain combines TRBV28 with TRBJ2-6; 8 bases match TRBD1. The CDR3 totals 18 residues. V dropped 6 bases and J dropped 0; count of bases not matched to a gene: 10. Germline CDR1 reads MDHEN; CDR2 reads SYDVKM. The CDR3 reads CASSRKQGGSSGANVLTF. CDR3 nucleotides: TGTGCCAGCAGCCGAAAACAGGGGGGCAGCTCTGGGGCCAACGTCCTGACTTTC.

The CDR3 here is CASSFVSADTQYF. The CDR3 DNA sequence: TGCGCCAGCAGCTTTGTATCAGCAGATACGCAGTATTTT. V and J are TRBV5-1 and TRBJ2-3; no reliable D call. V lost 2 bases to trimming and J lost 4 bases, with 8 bases between them. Germline values: CDR1 SGHRS, CDR2 YFSETQ. The CDR3 has 13 residues.

This clone was counted between two and nine times. The rearrangement joins TRBV7-9 to TRBJ2-3; the match to TRBD2 covers 15 bases. Unmatched junction bases numbered 4, after V lost 4 bases and J lost 2 bases. Germline V gives CDR1 SEHNR, CDR2 FQNEAQ (reference sequence). The CDR3 is 17 amino acids. CDR3 in amino acids: CASSSGLAGGPTDTQYF. In DNA form, the CDR3 reads TGTGCCAGCAGCTCGGGACTAGCGGGAGGTCCCACAGATACGCAGTATTTT.

The chain combines TRBV30 with TRBJ2-7; a weak D match, TRBD2 (7 bases). V was cut by 4 bases and J by 3 bases, with 10 bases left in between. This CDR3 is built from 12 residues. Germline V CDR1 and CDR2: GTSNPN, SVGIG (reference sequence). CDR3 DNA: TGTGCCTGGACGGGGGGCTACTACGAGCAGTACTTC. Its protein product is CAWTGGYYEQYF.

V usage is TRBV28 and J usage is TRBJ2-4; 16 positions match TRBD2. Losses at the gene ends were 6 bases for V and 5 bases for J; bases not matched to a gene: 10. Germline CDR1 MDHEN, CDR2 SYDVKM. The CDR3 contains 18 residues. This chain's CDR3 is CASSPNLGTSGRENIQYF. CDR3 nucleotide sequence: TGTGCCAGCAGCCCCAACTTAGGGACTAGCGGGAGGGAAAACATTCAGTACTTC.

The V gene is TRBV6-5, the J gene TRBJ1-2; 9 bases line up with TRBD1. Germline trimming cut 0 bases from V and 9 bases from J; bases unmatched to any gene: 8. The CDR3 totals 15 residues. In germline, CDR1 is MNHEY, CDR2 SVGAGI. The DNA for the CDR3 is TGTGCCAGCAGTTACTCCGGGACAGGGTTGAGGAGCTACACCTTC. The encoded protein is CASSYSGTGLRSYTF.

The chain recombines TRBV4-2 with TRBJ2-3; 9 bases line up with TRBD1. V dropped 1 base and J dropped 1; count of bases not matched to a gene: 6. Germline V lookup: CDR1 LGHNA, CDR2 YNFKEQ. CDR3 size: 17 residues. CDR3 loop: CASSQGTGDKGTDTQYF. CDR3 nucleotide sequence: TGTGCCAGCAGCCAAGGGACAGGGGATAAAGGCACAGATACGCAGTATTTT.

The V gene is TRBV7-3, the J gene TRBJ1-1; 7 bases line up with TRBD1. The CDR3 has 14 residues. Trimming at V came to 10 bases and at J to 0 bases, leaving 8 bases not matched to a gene. Germline V gene data show CDR1 as SGHTA and CDR2 as FQGTGA. CDR3 protein: CATRGATLNTEAFF. The CDR3 bases are TGTGCCACCAGGGGGGCCACCTTGAACACTGAAGCTTTCTTT.